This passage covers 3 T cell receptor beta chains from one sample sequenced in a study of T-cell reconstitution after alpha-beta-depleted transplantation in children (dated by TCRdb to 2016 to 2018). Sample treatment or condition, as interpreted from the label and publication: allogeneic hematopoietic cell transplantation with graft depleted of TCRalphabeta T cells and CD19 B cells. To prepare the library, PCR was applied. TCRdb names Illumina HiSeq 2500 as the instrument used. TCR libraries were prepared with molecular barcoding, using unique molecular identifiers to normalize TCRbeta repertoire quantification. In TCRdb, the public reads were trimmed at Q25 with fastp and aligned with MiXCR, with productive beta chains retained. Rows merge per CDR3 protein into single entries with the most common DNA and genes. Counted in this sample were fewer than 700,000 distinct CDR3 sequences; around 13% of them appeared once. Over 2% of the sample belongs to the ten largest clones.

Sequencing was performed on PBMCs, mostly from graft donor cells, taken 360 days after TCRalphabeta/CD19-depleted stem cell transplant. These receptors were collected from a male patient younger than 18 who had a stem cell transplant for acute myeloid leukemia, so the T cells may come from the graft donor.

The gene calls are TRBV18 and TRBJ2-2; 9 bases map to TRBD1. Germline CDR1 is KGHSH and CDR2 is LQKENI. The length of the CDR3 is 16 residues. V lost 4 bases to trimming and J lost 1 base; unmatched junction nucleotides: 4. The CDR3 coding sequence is TGTGCCAGCTCACGCTGGACAGGGGAGAACACCGGGGAGCTGTTTTTT. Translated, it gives CASSRWTGENTGELFF.

The CDR3 region has the DNA TGTGCCAGCAGTTTAATAGGAGGTGGGAGGGCCTACAATGAGCAGTTCTTC. Residues: CASSLIGGGRAYNEQFF. The chain combines TRBV28 with TRBJ2-1, with 7 positions matching TRBD2. CDR3 length equals 17 residues. CDR1 and CDR2 (germline): MDHEN, SYDVKM. V trimming: 2 bases; J trimming: 2 bases; junction bases outside the gene matches: 9.

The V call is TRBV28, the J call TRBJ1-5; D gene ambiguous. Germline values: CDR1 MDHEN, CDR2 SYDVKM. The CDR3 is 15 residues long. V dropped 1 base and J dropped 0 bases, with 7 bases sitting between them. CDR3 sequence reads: CASSLFRVSNQPQHF. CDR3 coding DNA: TGTGCCAGCAGTTTATTTAGGGTTAGCAATCAGCCCCAGCATTTT.